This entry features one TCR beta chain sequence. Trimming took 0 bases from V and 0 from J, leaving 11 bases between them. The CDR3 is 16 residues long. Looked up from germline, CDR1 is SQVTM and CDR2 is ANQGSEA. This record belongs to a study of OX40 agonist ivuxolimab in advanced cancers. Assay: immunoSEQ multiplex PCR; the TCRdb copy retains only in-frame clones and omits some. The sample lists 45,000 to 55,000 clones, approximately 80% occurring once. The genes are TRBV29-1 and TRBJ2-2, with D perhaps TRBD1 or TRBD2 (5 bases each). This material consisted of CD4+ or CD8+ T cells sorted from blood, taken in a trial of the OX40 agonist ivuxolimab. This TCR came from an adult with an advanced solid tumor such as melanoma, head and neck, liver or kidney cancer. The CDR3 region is CSVEDRGLANTGELFF. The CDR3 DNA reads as TGCAGCGTTGAAGATCGGGGCCTAGCGAACACCGGGGAGCTGTTTTTT.